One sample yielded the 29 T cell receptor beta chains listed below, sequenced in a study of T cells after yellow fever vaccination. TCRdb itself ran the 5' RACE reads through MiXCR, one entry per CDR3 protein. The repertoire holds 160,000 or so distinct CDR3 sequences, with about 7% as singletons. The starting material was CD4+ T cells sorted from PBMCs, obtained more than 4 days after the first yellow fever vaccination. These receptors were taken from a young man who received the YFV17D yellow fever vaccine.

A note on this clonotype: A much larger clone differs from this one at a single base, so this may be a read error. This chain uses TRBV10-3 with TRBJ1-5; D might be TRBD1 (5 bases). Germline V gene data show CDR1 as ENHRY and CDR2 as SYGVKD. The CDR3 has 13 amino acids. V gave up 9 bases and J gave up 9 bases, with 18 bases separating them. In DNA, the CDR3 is TGTGCCATTAACCGGGACGGAGACAGGCCCCAGCATTTT. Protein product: CAINRDGDRPQHF.

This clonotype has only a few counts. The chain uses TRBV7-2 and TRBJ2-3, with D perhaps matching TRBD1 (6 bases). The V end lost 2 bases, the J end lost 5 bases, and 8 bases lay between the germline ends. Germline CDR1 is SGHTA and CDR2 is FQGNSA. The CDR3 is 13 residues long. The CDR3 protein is CASSLQGQDTQYF. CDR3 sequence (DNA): TGTGCCAGCAGCTTACAGGGACAAGATACGCAGTATTTT.

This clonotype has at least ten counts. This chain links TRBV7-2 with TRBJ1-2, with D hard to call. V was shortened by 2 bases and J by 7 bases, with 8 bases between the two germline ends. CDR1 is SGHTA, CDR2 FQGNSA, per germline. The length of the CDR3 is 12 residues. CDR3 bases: TGTGCCAGCAGCTTAAGGCCCCTTGGCTACACCTTC. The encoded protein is CASSLRPLGYTF.

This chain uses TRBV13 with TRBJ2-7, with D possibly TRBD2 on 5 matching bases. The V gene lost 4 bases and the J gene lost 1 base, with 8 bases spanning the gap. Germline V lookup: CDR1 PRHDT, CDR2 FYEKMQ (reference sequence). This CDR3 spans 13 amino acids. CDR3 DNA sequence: TGTGCCAGCAGCTCCGGGGTTTCCTACGAGCAGTACTTC. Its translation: CASSSGVSYEQYF.

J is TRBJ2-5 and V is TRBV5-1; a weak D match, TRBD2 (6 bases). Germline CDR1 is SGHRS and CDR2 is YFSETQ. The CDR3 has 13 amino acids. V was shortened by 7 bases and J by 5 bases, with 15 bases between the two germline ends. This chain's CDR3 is CASAHGAGETQYF. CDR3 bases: TGCGCCAGCGCCCACGGGGCGGGGGAGACCCAGTACTTC.

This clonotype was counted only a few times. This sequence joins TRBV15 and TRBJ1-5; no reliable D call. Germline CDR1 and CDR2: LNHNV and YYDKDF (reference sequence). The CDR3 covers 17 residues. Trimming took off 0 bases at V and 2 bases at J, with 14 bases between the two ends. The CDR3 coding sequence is TGTGCCACCAGCAGAGAATGGAGAGGGTGGGGCAATCAGCCCCAGCATTTT. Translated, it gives CATSREWRGWGNQPQHF.

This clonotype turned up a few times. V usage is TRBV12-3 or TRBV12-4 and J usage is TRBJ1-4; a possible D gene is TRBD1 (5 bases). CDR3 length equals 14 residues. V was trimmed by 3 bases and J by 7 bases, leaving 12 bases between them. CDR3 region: CASSFQGGREKLFF. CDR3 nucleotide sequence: TGTGCCAGCAGTTTCCAGGGAGGTCGTGAAAAACTGTTTTTT.

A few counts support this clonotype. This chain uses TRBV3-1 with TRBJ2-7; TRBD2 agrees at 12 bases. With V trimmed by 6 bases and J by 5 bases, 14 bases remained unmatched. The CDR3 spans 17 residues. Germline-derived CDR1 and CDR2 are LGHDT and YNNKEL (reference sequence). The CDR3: CASRASGGATPVHEQYV. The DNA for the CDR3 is TGTGCCAGCAGGGCTAGCGGGGGGGCAACGCCTGTCCACGAGCAGTACGTC.

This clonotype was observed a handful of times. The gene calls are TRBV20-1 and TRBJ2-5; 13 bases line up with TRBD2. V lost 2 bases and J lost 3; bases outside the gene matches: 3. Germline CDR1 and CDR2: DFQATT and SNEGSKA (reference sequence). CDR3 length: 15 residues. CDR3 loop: CSARRLAGGKETQYF. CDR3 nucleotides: TGCAGTGCTAGAAGACTAGCGGGGGGAAAAGAGACCCAGTACTTC.

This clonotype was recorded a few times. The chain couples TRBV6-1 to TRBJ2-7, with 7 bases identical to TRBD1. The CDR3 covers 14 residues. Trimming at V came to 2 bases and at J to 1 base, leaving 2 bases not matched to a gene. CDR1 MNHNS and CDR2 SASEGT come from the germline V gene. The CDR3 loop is CASSERGPSYEQYV. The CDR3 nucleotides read TGTGCCAGCAGTGAAAGGGGGCCTTCCTACGAGCAGTACGTC.

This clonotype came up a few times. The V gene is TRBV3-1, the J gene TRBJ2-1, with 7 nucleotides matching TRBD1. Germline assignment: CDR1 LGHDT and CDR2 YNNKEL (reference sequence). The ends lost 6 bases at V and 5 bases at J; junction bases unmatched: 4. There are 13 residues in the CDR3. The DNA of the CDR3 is TGTGCCAGCAGACGACAGGGTAACAATGAGCAGTTCTTC. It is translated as CASRRQGNNEQFF.

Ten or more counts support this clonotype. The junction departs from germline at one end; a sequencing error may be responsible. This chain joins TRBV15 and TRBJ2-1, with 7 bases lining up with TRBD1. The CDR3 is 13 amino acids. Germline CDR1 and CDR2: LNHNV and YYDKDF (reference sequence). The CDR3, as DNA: TGTGCCACCAGCAGAGGAGACAGGGATTCTCGGCTCTTC. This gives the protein CATSRGDRDSRLF.

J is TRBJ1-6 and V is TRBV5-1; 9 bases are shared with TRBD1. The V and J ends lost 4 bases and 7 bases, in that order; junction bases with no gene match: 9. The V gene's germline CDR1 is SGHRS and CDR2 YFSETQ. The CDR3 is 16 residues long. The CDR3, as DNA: TGCGCCAGCAGCATAATACAGGGGGCCACAAATTCACCCCTCCACTTT. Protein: CASSIIQGATNSPLHF.

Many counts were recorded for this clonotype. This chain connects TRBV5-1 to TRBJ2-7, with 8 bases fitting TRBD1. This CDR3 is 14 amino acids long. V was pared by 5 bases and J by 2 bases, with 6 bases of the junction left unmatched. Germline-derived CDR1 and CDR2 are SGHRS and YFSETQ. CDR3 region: CASSMPGQAYEQYF. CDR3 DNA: TGCGCCAGCAGTATGCCGGGACAGGCCTACGAGCAGTACTTC. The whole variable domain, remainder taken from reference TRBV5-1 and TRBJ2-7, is KAGVTQTPRYLIKTRGQQVTLSCSPISGHRSVSWYQQTPGQGLQFLFEYFSETQRNKGNFPGRFSGRQFSNSRSEMNVSTLELGDSALYLCASSMPGQAYEQYFGPGTRLTVT.

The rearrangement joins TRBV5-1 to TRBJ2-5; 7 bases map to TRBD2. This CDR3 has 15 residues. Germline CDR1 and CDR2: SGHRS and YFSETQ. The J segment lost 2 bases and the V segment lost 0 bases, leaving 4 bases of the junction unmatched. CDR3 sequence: CASSLAVGGQETQYF. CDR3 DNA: TGCGCCAGCAGCTTGGCAGTGGGGGGGCAAGAGACCCAGTACTTC.

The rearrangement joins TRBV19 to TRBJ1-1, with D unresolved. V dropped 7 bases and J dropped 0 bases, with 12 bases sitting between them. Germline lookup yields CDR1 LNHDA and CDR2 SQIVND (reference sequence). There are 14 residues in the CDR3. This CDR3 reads CASIGRTMNTEAFF. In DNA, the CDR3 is TGTGCCAGTATTGGCAGAACCATGAACACTGAAGCTTTCTTT.

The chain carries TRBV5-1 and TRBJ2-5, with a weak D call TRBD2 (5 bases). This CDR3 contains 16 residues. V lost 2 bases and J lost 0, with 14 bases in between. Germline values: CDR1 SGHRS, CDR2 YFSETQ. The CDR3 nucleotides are TGCGCCAGCAGCTTACTAGGGATCGGGTACCAAGAGACCCAGTACTTC. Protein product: CASSLLGIGYQETQYF. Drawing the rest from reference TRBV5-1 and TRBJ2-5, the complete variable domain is KAGVTQTPRYLIKTRGQQVTLSCSPISGHRSVSWYQQTPGQGLQFLFEYFSETQRNKGNFPGRFSGRQFSNSRSEMNVSTLELGDSALYLCASSLLGIGYQETQYFGPGTRLLVL.

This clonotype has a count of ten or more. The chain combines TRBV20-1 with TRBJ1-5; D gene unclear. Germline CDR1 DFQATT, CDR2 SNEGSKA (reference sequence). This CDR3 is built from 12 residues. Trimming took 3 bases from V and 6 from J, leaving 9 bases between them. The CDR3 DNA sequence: TGCAGTGCTAGCAGGAGCGGTCAGCCCCAGCATTTT. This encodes CSASRSGQPQHF.

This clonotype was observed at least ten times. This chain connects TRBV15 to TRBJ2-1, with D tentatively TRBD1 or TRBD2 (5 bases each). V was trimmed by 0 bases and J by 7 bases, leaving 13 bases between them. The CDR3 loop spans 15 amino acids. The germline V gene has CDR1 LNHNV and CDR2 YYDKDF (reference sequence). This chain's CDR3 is CATSRDGTTWNEQFF. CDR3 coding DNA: TGTGCCACCAGCAGAGACGGGACCACCTGGAATGAGCAGTTCTTC. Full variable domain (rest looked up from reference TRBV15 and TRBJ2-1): DAMVIQNPRYQVTQFGKPVTLSCSQTLNHNVMYWYQQKSSQAPKLLFHYYDKDFNNEADTPDNFQSRRPNTSFCFLDIRSPGLGDTAMYLCATSRDGTTWNEQFFGPGTRLTVL.

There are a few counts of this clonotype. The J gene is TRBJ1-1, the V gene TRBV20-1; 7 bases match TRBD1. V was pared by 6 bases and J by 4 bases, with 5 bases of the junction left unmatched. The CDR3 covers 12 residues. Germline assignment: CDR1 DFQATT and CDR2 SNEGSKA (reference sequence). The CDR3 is CSADRQGTEAFF. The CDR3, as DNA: TGCAGTGCGGATCGACAGGGCACTGAAGCTTTCTTT.

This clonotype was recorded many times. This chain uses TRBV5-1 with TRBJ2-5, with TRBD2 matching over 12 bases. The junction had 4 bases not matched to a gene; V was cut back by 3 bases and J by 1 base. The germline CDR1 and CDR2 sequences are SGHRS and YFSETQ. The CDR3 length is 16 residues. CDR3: CASSSLAGGTQETQYF. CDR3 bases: TGCGCCAGCAGCTCGCTAGCGGGGGGGACCCAAGAGACCCAGTACTTC.

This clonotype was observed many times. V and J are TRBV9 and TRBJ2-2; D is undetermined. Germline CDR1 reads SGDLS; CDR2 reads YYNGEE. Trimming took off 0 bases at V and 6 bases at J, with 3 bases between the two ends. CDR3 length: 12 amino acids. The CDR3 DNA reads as TGTGCCAGCAGCGTAGGTCCCGGGGAGCTGTTTTTT. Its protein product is CASSVGPGELFF. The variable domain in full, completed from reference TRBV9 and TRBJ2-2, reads DSGVTQTPKHLITATGQRVTLRCSPRSGDLSVYWYQQSLDQGLQFLIQYYNGEERAKGNILERFSAQQFPDLHSELNLSSLELGDSALYFCASSVGPGELFFGEGSRLTVL.

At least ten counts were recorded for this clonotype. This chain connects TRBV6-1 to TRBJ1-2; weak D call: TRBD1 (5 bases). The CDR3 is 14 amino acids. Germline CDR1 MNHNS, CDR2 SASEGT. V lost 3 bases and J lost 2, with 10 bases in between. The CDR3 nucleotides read TGTGCCAGCAGTGACTGGACATTCAACTATGGCTACACCTTC. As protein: CASSDWTFNYGYTF.

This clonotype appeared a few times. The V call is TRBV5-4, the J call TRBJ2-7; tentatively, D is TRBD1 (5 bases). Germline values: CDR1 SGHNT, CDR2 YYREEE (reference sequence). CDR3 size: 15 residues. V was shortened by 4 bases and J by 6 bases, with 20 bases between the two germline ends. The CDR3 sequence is CASSRFGAGWREQYV. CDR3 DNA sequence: TGTGCCAGCAGCCGGTTTGGGGCAGGTTGGCGCGAGCAGTACGTC.

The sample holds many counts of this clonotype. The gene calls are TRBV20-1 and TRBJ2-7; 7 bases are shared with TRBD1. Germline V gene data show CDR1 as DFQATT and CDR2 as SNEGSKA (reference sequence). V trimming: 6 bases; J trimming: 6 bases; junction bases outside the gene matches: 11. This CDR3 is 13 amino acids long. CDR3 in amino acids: CSAPRQGLVEQYV. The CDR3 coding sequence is TGCAGTGCCCCGAGACAGGGTCTCGTCGAGCAGTACGTC.

The CDR3 coding sequence is TGTGCCAGCAGCCTTAGCCGGGGGCCGGCCTACGAGCAGTACTTC. Residues: CASSLSRGPAYEQYF. The genes are TRBV7-2 and TRBJ2-7, with D tentatively TRBD1 or TRBD2 (6 bases each). The V and J ends lost 5 bases and 2 bases respectively, with 16 bases between them. Germline CDR1 SGHTA, CDR2 FQGNSA. The CDR3 runs 15 residues.

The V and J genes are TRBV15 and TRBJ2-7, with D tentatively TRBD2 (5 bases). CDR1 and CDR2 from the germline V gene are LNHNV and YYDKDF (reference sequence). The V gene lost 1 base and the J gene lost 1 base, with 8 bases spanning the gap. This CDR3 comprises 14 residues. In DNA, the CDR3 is TGTGCCACCAGCAGAGCACGGGGATCCTACGAGCAGTACGTC. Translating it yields CATSRARGSYEQYV.

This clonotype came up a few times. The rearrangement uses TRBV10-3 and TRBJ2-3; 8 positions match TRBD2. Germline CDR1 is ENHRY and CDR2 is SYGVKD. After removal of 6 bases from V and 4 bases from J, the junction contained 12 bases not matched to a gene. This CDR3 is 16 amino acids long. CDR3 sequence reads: CAISTAGTSGPDTQYF. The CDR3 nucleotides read TGTGCCATCAGCACAGCCGGGACTAGTGGGCCAGATACGCAGTATTTT.

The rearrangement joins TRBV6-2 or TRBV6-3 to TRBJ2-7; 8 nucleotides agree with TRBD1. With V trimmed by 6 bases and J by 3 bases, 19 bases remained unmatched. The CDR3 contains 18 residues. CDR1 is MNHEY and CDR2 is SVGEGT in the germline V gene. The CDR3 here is CASSLRDRTYLLVYEQYF. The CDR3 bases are TGTGCCAGCAGCCTACGGGACAGGACCTATCTTTTAGTCTACGAGCAGTACTTC.